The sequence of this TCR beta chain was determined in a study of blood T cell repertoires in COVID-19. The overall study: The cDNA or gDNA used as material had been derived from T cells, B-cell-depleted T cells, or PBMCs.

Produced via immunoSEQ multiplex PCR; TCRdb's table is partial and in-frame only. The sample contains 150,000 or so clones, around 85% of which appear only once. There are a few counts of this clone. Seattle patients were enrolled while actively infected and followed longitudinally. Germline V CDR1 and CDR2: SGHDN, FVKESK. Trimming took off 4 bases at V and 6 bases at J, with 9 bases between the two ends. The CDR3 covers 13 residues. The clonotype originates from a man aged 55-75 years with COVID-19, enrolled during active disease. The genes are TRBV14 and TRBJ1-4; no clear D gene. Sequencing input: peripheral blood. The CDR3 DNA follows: TGTGCCAGCAGCCCAGGACTGGATGAAAAACTGTTTTTT. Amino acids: CASSPGLDEKLFF.